These 29 T cell receptor beta chains came from one sample sequenced in a study of patients and donors after allogeneic stem cell transplantation. TCRdb reanalysed the RT-PCR reads using MiXCR and keeps one entry per CDR3 protein. The repertoire holds 200,000 to 250,000 distinct CDR3 sequences, with roughly 15% as singletons. The sample was blood, either unsorted or a sorted T cell fraction (not recorded which). Source of these receptors: a human donor who was either an allogeneic HSCT recipient or a stem cell or donor lymphocyte infusion donor (not recorded which). It is not recorded whose cells these are; they may come from a transplant donor.

The genes are TRBV7-9 and TRBJ1-1; D is possibly TRBD1 (5 bases). Trimming shortened V by 5 bases and J by 5 bases, and 18 bases separated the two germline ends. The CDR3 length is 15 residues. Germline V gene lookup returns CDR1 SEHNR and CDR2 FQNEAQ (reference sequence). CDR3 sequence reads: CASSPGRVTGTEAFF. CDR3 bases: TGTGCCAGCAGCCCGGGCAGGGTTACTGGGACTGAAGCTTTCTTT.

V usage is TRBV5-6 and J usage is TRBJ2-5; no clear D. The CDR3 extends over 13 amino acids. Trimming left V 0 bases short and J 9 bases short, with 12 bases between. Germline V gives CDR1 SGHDT, CDR2 YYEEEE. The CDR3 coding sequence is TGTGCCAGCAGCTTGGGCCCCCCGACGGCCCAGTACTTC. Amino acids: CASSLGPPTAQYF.

The chain couples TRBV5-6 to TRBJ1-2; D call uncertain. Germline V gene sequence: CDR1 SGHDT, CDR2 YYEEEE. This CDR3 is 15 amino acids long. Trimming removed 4 bases from V and 1 base from J, with 14 bases in between. This CDR3 is CASSHTTQINYGYTF. In DNA form, the CDR3 reads TGTGCCAGCAGCCATACTACCCAGATTAACTATGGCTACACCTTC. The full variable domain, in which reference TRBV5-6 and TRBJ1-2 provide the parts outside the CDR3, is DAGVTQSPTHLIKTRGQQVTLRCSPKSGHDTVSWYQQALGQGPQFIFQYYEEEERQRGNFPDRFSGHQFPNYSSELNVNALLLGDSALYLCASSHTTQINYGYTFGSGTRLTVV.

In its sample, this clonotype was seen a few times. This chain connects TRBV9 to TRBJ2-2; D may be TRBD1 (6 bases). The ends were cut back, 0 bases at V and 1 base at J, with 16 bases in the middle. The CDR3 totals 18 residues. Germline V gene sequence: CDR1 SGDLS, CDR2 YYNGEE. The DNA for the CDR3 is TGTGCCAGCAGCGTAGGGTCAGGGGCAGGTTGGAACACCGGGGAGCTGTTTTTT. This gives the protein CASSVGSGAGWNTGELFF.

In this sample, this clonotype turned up many times. The rearrangement links TRBV3-1 to TRBJ2-1; D may be TRBD1 or TRBD2 (5 bases each). CDR1 and CDR2 from the germline V gene are LGHDT and YNNKEL (reference sequence). Trimming removed 2 bases from V and 7 bases from J, with 15 bases in between. The CDR3 runs to 15 residues. The CDR3 sequence is CASSQMGVQGNEQFF. The CDR3 nucleotides read TGTGCCAGCAGCCAAATGGGGGTACAAGGGAATGAGCAGTTCTTC.

This clonotype was observed many times. The rearrangement links TRBV12-3 or TRBV12-4 to TRBJ2-1, with D hard to call. The CDR3 loop spans 15 amino acids. Trimming left V 8 bases short and J 1 base short, with 15 bases between. For the CDR3, the DNA is TGTGCCAGCTATATGCGGTCTGGGTCCTACAATGAGCAGTTCTTC. Translated, it gives CASYMRSGSYNEQFF.

The CDR3 DNA sequence: TGTGCCACCTCCAGGGGGTCGAGGACTGAAGCTTTCTTT. Translating it yields CATSRGSRTEAFF. J is TRBJ1-1 and V is TRBV24-1; the match to TRBD1 covers 7 bases. The J segment lost 5 bases and the V segment lost 9 bases, leaving 8 bases of the junction unmatched. The CDR3 is 13 amino acids. Germline CDR1 reads KGHDR; CDR2 reads SFDVKD.

The rearrangement joins TRBV9 to TRBJ1-4, with D hard to call. V lost 0 bases and J lost 0, with 15 bases in between. Germline V gives CDR1 SGDLS, CDR2 YYNGEE. The CDR3 runs 18 residues. CDR3 DNA: TGTGCCAGCAGCGTAGGGCCAATTCTGGATGCAACTAATGAAAAACTGTTTTTT. Translated: CASSVGPILDATNEKLFF.

In its sample, this clonotype was seen a few times. The rearrangement links TRBV9 to TRBJ1-3, with a weak D call TRBD1 (6 bases). The CDR3 consists of 16 residues. CDR1 is SGDLS, CDR2 YYNGEE, per germline. V gave up 0 bases and J gave up 4 bases, with 14 bases separating them. The CDR3 loop reads CASSVARAGEGNTIYF. The CDR3 DNA follows: TGTGCCAGCAGCGTAGCCCGAGCAGGGGAAGGAAACACCATATATTTT.

This clonotype was counted a few times. V and J are TRBV5-1 and TRBJ2-1, with 7 bases identical to TRBD1. V lost 5 bases to trimming and J lost 4 bases; unmatched junction nucleotides: 6. Germline V gives CDR1 SGHRS, CDR2 YFSETQ. This CDR3 is built from 14 residues. CDR3 sequence: CASSEGAQYNEQFF. The CDR3 coding sequence is TGCGCCAGCAGTGAGGGGGCACAATACAATGAGCAGTTCTTC. The variable domain in full, with the rest retrieved from reference TRBV5-1 and TRBJ2-1, is KAGVTQTPRYLIKTRGQQVTLSCSPISGHRSVSWYQQTPGQGLQFLFEYFSETQRNKGNFPGRFSGRQFSNSRSEMNVSTLELGDSALYLCASSEGAQYNEQFFGPGTRLTVL.

This clonotype was seen a handful of times. This chain uses TRBV20-1 with TRBJ2-5; TRBD2 agrees at 9 bases. The CDR3 has 18 amino acids. Trimming removed 0 bases from V and 1 base from J; junction bases left unmatched: 12. Per germline, CDR1 DFQATT and CDR2 SNEGSKA (reference sequence). CDR3 sequence: CSARDWTPSGATQETQYF. The CDR3, as DNA: TGCAGTGCTAGAGATTGGACACCTAGCGGGGCTACCCAAGAGACCCAGTACTTC.

The rearrangement joins TRBV6-2 or TRBV6-3 to TRBJ1-4; D call uncertain. The CDR3 has 17 amino acids. Germline lookup yields CDR1 MNHEY and CDR2 SVGEGT. The V end was cut by 2 bases, the J end by 2 bases, with 15 bases between. Here the CDR3 DNA reads TGTGCCAGCAGTTACCGCCCCCCGGGTGCGACTAATGAAAAACTGTTTTTT. It encodes CASSYRPPGATNEKLFF.

This chain uses TRBV5-1 with TRBJ1-2; 8 bases match TRBD1. Germline CDR1 is SGHRS and CDR2 is YFSETQ. The V segment lost 4 bases and the J segment 0 bases; nucleotides outside the gene matches: 11. CDR3 length equals 17 residues. The CDR3 loop is CASSPRTGTPSNYGYTF. CDR3 nucleotide sequence: TGCGCCAGCAGCCCACGGACAGGGACCCCTTCTAACTATGGCTACACCTTC.

This clonotype was counted ten times or more. The chain couples TRBV2 to TRBJ1-5; D ambiguous. V lost 2 bases to trimming and J lost 9 bases, with 23 bases between them. The CDR3 is 17 amino acids. The germline V gene has CDR1 SNHLY and CDR2 FYNNEI. The CDR3: CASSEFTPGRPSMPQHF. The CDR3 DNA sequence: TGTGCCAGCAGTGAATTTACCCCGGGTCGGCCTTCCATGCCCCAGCATTTT.

This clonotype occurred a few times. This chain uses TRBV11-3 with TRBJ2-2; possibly TRBD2 for D (6 bases). The germline CDR1 and CDR2 sequences are SGHNT and YENEEA. The ends were cut back, 3 bases at V and 2 bases at J, with 10 bases in the middle. CDR3 length: 15 amino acids. The CDR3 protein is CASSFRSGNTGELFF. The CDR3 DNA reads as TGTGCCAGCAGCTTCCGTAGCGGAAACACCGGGGAGCTGTTTTTT.

This clonotype was picked up a small number of times. The chain links TRBV24-1 to TRBJ2-3; D not certain. In germline, CDR1 is KGHDR, CDR2 SFDVKD. The CDR3 totals 15 residues. With 1 base removed from V and 3 bases from J, the gap between germline ends came to 10 bases. The CDR3 reads CATSDLRARTDTQYF. Written as DNA, the CDR3 is TGTGCCACCAGTGATTTACGTGCTCGAACAGATACGCAGTATTTT.

The rearrangement uses TRBV7-2 and TRBJ1-3, with unresolved D. V lost 1 base to trimming and J lost 0 bases, with 10 bases between them. Looked up from germline, CDR1 is SGHTA and CDR2 is FQGNSA. The CDR3 length is 16 residues. The CDR3 region is CASSLVRWGSGNTIYF. CDR3 nucleotides: TGTGCCAGCAGCTTAGTTAGGTGGGGCTCTGGAAACACCATATATTTT.

This clonotype was seen a few times. The chain employs TRBV5-4 and TRBJ2-3; D gene uncertain. V lost 5 bases and J 5 bases, leaving 15 bases between the germline ends. The CDR3 loop spans 14 amino acids. Germline V gene data show CDR1 as SGHNT and CDR2 as YYREEE (reference sequence). CDR3 coding DNA: TGTGCCAGCAGTTTGCCCACGGTGGGAGATACGCAGTATTTT. It specifies CASSLPTVGDTQYF.

The rearrangement uses TRBV20-1 and TRBJ2-5, with TRBD1 matching 7 bases. The CDR3 has 14 amino acids. From germline, CDR1 is DFQATT and CDR2 SNEGSKA (reference sequence). The ends lost 2 bases at V and 2 bases at J; junction bases unmatched: 5. CDR3 bases: TGCAGTGCTAGATCTACGGGACAGCAAGAGACCCAGTACTTC. Translated, it gives CSARSTGQQETQYF.

This clonotype has only a few counts. The chain has TRBV20-1 and TRBJ2-7; 8 positions match TRBD2. This CDR3 has 14 amino acids. The J segment lost 3 bases and the V segment lost 5 bases, leaving 9 bases of the junction unmatched. Germline loops: CDR1 DFQATT, CDR2 SNEGSKA (reference sequence). CDR3 nucleotide sequence: TGCAGTGCTCGACCCTTGACTAGCGTCTACGAGCAGTACTTC. Encoded protein: CSARPLTSVYEQYF.

This chain uses TRBV7-6 with TRBJ2-5; TRBD1 or TRBD2 may be the D gene (5 bases each). The length of the CDR3 is 14 residues. In germline, CDR1 is SGHVS, CDR2 FNYEAQ. With 2 bases removed from V and 1 base from J, the gap between germline ends came to 8 bases. The CDR3 nucleotides are TGTGCCAGCAGCTTACTCGGGGCCCAAGAGACCCAGTACTTC. As protein: CASSLLGAQETQYF.

There are a few counts of this clonotype. V and J are TRBV12-3 or TRBV12-4 and TRBJ2-5; 13 bases map to TRBD2. CDR3 length: 15 residues. The ends lost 7 bases at V and 5 bases at J; junction bases unmatched: 7. CDR3 sequence (DNA): TGTGCCAGCAACCGACTAGCGGGAGGCTGGGAGACCCAGTACTTC. Translated: CASNRLAGGWETQYF.

In this sample, this clonotype turned up many times. The CDR3 loop is CASSTGQGGYQETQYF. As DNA, the CDR3 is TGCGCCAGCAGCACCGGACAGGGAGGGTACCAAGAGACCCAGTACTTC. The chain combines TRBV5-1 with TRBJ2-5; perhaps TRBD1 as D (8 bases). V was trimmed by 4 bases and J by 0 bases, leaving 16 bases between them. CDR1 is SGHRS and CDR2 is YFSETQ in the germline V gene. This CDR3 comprises 16 residues.

This clonotype was picked up many times. The rearrangement joins TRBV7-3 to TRBJ2-7, with TRBD1 matching 7 bases. The V gene end was trimmed by 2 bases and the J gene end by 7 bases; junction bases not matched to a gene: 5. The CDR3 contains 13 residues. CDR1 SGHTA and CDR2 FQGTGA come from the germline V gene. The CDR3 here is CASSLVQTGEQYF. In DNA form, the CDR3 reads TGTGCCAGCAGCTTAGTCCAGACAGGGGAGCAGTACTTC. The full variable domain, in which reference TRBV7-3 and TRBJ2-7 provide the parts outside the CDR3, is GAGVSQTPSNKVTEKGKYVELRCDPISGHTALYWYRQSLGQGPEFLIYFQGTGAADDSGLPNDRFFAVRPEGSVSTLKIQRTERGDSAVYLCASSLVQTGEQYFGPGTRLTVT.

The rearrangement links TRBV6-5 to TRBJ2-1; 10 bases line up with TRBD1. In germline, CDR1 is MNHEY, CDR2 SVGAGI. With 3 bases clipped from V and 6 bases from J, the junction kept 5 bases outside the gene matches. The CDR3 loop spans 15 amino acids. The CDR3 DNA reads as TGTGCCAGCAGTTATCCGGGACAGGGGACCAATGAGCAGTTCTTC. Translation: CASSYPGQGTNEQFF.

This rearrangement joins TRBV20-1 to TRBJ1-1, with no clear D. Trimming stripped 6 bases from V and 7 bases from J, with 15 bases between. Germline V gives CDR1 DFQATT, CDR2 SNEGSKA (reference sequence). This CDR3 has 12 amino acids. This CDR3 reads CSAAGKSGEAFF. CDR3 bases: TGCAGTGCGGCGGGGAAGTCGGGTGAAGCTTTCTTT.

This chain joins TRBV19 and TRBJ2-7; D ambiguous. The CDR3 sequence is 12 residues long. Germline CDR1 and CDR2: LNHDA and SQIVND (reference sequence). V lost 5 bases to trimming and J lost 3 bases, with 8 bases between them. Here the CDR3 DNA reads TGTGCCAGTAGTCACGATCTCTACGAGCAGTACTTC. It is translated as CASSHDLYEQYF.

This clonotype has only a few counts. The rearrangement joins TRBV7-2 to TRBJ2-1; TRBD2 aligns across 11 bases. CDR3 length: 17 amino acids. The ends lost 1 base at V and 3 bases at J; junction bases unmatched: 5. Germline V lookup: CDR1 SGHTA, CDR2 FQGNSA. This chain's CDR3 is CASSLGTLAGGYNEQFF. For the CDR3, the DNA is TGTGCCAGCAGCTTAGGAACCCTAGCGGGGGGCTACAATGAGCAGTTCTTC.

This chain links TRBV7-8 with TRBJ1-5, with a tentative D call TRBD1 (6 bases). Trimming removed 4 bases from V and 4 bases from J, with 17 bases in between. Germline V CDR1 and CDR2: SGHVS, FQNEAQ. The CDR3 runs to 16 residues. Written as DNA, the CDR3 is TGTGCCAGCAGCTCCCGTACCGGGACAATAAATCAGCCCCAGCATTTT. Residues: CASSSRTGTINQPQHF.